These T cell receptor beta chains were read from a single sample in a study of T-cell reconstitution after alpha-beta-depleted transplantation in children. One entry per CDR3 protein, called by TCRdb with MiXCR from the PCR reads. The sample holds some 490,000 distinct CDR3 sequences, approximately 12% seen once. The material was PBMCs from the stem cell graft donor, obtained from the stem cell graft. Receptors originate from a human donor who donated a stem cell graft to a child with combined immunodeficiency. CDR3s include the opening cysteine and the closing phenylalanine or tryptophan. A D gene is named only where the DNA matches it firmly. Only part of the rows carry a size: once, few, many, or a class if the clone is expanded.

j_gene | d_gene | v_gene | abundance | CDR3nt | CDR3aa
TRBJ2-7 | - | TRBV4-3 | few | TGCGCCAGCAGCCAAGATTATGTAGCATCCTACGAGCAGTACTTC | CASSQDYVASYEQYF
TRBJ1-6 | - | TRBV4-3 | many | TGCGCCAGCAGCCAAGGGGAGGACGGGTCACCCCTCCACTTT | CASSQGEDGSPLHF
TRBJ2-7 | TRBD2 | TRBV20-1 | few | TGCAGTGCCCTAGAAAGCGGGAGAATTTACGAGCAGTACTTC | CSALESGRIYEQYF
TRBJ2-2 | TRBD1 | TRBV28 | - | TGTGCCAGCAGCTCGTACCGGGACAGGGCCACCGGGGAGCTGTTTTTT | CASSSYRDRATGELFF
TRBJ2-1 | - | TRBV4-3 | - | TGCGCCAGCAGCCAAGCGGACAGAAGCTCCTACAATGAGCAGTTCTTC | CASSQADRSSYNEQFF
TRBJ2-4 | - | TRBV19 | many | TGTGCCAGTAGCCAAGGGGGGGCGCGAGGCATTCAGTACTTC | CASSQGGARGIQYF
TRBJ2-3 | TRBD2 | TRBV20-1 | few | TGCAGTGCTAGGGTTCTAGCGGGAGGGCCTAGCACAGATACGCAGTATTTT | CSARVLAGGPSTDTQYF
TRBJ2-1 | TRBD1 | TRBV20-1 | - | TGCAGTGGCCACAGGGGATCCTACAATGAGCAGTTCTTC | CSGHRGSYNEQFF
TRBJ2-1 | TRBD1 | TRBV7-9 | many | TGTGCCAGCAGCGGCGGACAGGGCTACAATGAGCAGTTCTTC | CASSGGQGYNEQFF
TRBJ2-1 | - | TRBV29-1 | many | TGCAGCGTTGTTCGGCAGGGGTCCTACAATGAGCAGTTCTTC | CSVVRQGSYNEQFF
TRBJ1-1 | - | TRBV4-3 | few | TGCGCCAGCTCACGAGGAGGACTTAGACTGAACACTGAAGCTTTCTTT | CASSRGGLRLNTEAFF
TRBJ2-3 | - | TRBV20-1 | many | TGCAGTGCTAGAGTACGGGGGTCTCGCACAGATACGCAGTATTTT | CSARVRGSRTDTQYF
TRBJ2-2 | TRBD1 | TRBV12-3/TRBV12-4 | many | TGTGCCAGCAGTTTATATCAGGGGGTTGCCGGGGAGCTGTTTTTT | CASSLYQGVAGELFF
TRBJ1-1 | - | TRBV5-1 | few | TGCGCCAGCAGCTTGGGACAACGGACTGAAGCTTTCTTT | CASSLGQRTEAFF
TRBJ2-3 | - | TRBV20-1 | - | TGCAGTGCTATCAGGCCGAGCACAGATACGCAGTATTTT | CSAIRPSTDTQYF
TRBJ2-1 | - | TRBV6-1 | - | TGTGCCAGCAGGACGCTGTTCTACAATGAGCAGTTCTTC | CASRTLFYNEQFF
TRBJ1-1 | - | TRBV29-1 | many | TGCAGCGTTGGAAAGGACACTGAAGCTTTCTTT | CSVGKDTEAFF
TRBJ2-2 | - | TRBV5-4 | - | TGTGCCAGCAGCTTGGAGGCTAGGCACCCTACCGGGGAGCTGTTTTTT | CASSLEARHPTGELFF
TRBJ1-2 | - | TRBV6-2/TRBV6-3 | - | TGTGCCAGCAGTTACTCCGGGGGATCTTCCTATGGCTACACCTTC | CASSYSGGSSYGYTF
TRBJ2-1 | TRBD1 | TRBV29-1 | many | TGCAGCGTTCCTCCGAGGGACAGGGGGCGAAATGAGCAGTTCTTC | CSVPPRDRGRNEQFF
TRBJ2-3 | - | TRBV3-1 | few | TGTGCCAGCAGCCAACCCACAGGGATTATTGCAGATACGCAGTATTTT | CASSQPTGIIADTQYF
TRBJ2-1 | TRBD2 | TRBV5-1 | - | TGCGCCAGCAGCTTGCTCTTAGCGGGATCCGAAGGCAATGAGCAGTTCTTC | CASSLLLAGSEGNEQFF
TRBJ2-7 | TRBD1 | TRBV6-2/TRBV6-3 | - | TGTGCCAGCAGCTCCGGGACAGGGACCAACTTC | CASSSGTGTNF
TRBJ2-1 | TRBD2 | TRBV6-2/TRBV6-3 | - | TGTGCCAGCACCACGAGTACGGGGACTAGCGGGAACAATGAGCAGTTCTTC | CASTTSTGTSGNNEQFF
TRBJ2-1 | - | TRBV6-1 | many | TGTGCCAGCAGTACCCCCTGGAGGGGTCACAATGAGCAGTTCTTC | CASSTPWRGHNEQFF
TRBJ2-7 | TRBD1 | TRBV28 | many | TGTGCCATAGGCCCCCGGACAGGGTACGAGCAGTACTTC | CAIGPRTGYEQYF
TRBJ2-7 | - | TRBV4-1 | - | TGCGCCAGCAGCCATATCCCGGAAGCAGGGAGTAGGAGCTACGAGCAGTACTTC | CASSHIPEAGSRSYEQYF
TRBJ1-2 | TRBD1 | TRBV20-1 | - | TGCTGTGCCAGAAAACAGGGGGGAGTGATCTATGGCTACACCTTC | CCARKQGGVIYGYTF
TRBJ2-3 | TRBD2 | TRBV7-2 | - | TGTGCCAGCAGCTTAGTAGTTGCGGGGGGGGGCACAGATACGCAGTATTTT | CASSLVVAGGGTDTQYF
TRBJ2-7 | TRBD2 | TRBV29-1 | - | TGCAGCGTTGAAGCTGGGACTAGAGGTGGCCACGAGCAGTACTTC | CSVEAGTRGGHEQYF
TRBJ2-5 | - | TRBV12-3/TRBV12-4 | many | TGTGCCAGCAGTTTGTGGCAGCAAGAGACCCAGTACTTC | CASSLWQQETQYF
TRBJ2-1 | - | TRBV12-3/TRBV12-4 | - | TGTGCCAGCAGTCCCCGGGGGTGGGAGCGGGAGCAGTTCTTC | CASSPRGWEREQFF
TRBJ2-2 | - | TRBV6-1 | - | TGTGCCAGCAGTGAGGGGCAGGGATACACCGGGGAGCTGTTTTTT | CASSEGQGYTGELFF
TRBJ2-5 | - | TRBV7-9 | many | TGTGCCAGCAGCTTAGGGTTAGGTCAAGAGACCCAGTACTTC | CASSLGLGQETQYF